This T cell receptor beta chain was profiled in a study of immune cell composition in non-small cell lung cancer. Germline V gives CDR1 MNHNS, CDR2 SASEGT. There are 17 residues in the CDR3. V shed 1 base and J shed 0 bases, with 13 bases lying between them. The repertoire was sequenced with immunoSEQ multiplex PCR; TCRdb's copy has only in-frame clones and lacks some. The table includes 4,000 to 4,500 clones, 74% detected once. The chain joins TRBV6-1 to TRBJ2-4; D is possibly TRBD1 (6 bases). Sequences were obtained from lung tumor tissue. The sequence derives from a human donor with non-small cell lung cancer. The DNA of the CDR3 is TGTGCCAGCAGTGAAGTGGGCAGGGGCGCAGCCAAAAACATTCAGTACTTC. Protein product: CASSEVGRGAAKNIQYF.